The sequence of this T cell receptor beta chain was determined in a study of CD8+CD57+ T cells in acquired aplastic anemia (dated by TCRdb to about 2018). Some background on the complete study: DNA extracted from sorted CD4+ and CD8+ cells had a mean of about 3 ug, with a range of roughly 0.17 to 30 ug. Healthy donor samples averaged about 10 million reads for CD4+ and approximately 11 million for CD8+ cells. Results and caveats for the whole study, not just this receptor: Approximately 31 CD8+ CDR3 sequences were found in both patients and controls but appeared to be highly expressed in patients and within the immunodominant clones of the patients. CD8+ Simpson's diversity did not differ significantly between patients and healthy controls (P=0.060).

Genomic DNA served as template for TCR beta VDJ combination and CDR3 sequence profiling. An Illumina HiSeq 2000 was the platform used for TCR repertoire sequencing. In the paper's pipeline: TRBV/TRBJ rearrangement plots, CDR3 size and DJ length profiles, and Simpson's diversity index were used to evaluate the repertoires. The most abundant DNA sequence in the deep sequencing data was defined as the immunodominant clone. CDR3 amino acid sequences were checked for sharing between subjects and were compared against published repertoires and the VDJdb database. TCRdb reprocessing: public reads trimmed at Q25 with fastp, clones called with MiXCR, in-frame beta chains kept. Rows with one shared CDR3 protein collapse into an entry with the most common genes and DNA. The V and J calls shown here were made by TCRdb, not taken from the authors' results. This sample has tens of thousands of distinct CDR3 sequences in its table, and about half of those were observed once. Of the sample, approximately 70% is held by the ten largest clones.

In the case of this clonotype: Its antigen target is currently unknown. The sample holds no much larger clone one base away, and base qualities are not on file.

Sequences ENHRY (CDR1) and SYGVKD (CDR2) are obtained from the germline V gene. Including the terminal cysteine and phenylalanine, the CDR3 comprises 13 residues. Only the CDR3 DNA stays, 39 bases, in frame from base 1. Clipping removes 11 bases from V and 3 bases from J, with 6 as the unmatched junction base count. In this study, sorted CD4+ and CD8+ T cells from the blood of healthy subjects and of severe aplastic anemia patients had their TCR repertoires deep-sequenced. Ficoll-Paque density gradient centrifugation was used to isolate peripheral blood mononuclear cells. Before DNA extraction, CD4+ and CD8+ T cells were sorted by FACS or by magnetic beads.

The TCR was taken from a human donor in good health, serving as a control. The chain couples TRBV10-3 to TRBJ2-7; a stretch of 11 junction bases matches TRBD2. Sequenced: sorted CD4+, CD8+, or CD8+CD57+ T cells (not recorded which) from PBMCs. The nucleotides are TGTGCCCTAGGACTAGCGGGCCTCTACGAGCAGTACTTC. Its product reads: CALGLAGLYEQYF.